Below, one TCR beta chain is given with its context. Its antigen is unknown. The data belong to a study of T cells expressing NK-cell markers. cDNA encoding TCR beta was synthesized via 5'RACE template switching incorporating UMIs. For each CDR3 protein, TCRdb gives one entry from its re-call of the 5' RACE reads, without DNA. The specimen's table records around 470,000 distinct CDR3 sequences. Findings and caveats of the study: The same clonotypes also predominated in the CD3+CD56-NKG2C+ fraction of a handful of donors.

Germline V gene data show CDR1 as SGHRS and CDR2 as YFSETQ. There are 14 residues in the CDR3. This sequence was found in a woman aged 45-65 years in good health. Sequencing was done on a sample of blood T cells: a sorted CD56 or NKG2C T cell subset, CD4+ or CD8+ T cells, or bulk PBMC T cells (not recorded which). The chain uses TRBV5-1 and TRBJ2-2. CDR3: CATTTQPNTGELFF.